This T cell receptor beta chain derives from a study of radiation and T cells in renal cell carcinoma. The CDR3 is made up of 16 amino acids. Germline V gene lookup returns CDR1 SEHNR and CDR2 FQNEAQ (reference sequence). V dropped 1 base and J dropped 3; count of bases not matched to a gene: 4. Profiling relied on immunoSEQ multiplex PCR, and the TCRdb table lists in-frame clones only, not all of them. The table lists around 140,000 clones, about nine tenths of them singletons. The study's findings and limits: Without pretreatment biopsies, baseline tumor clonotype presence was undetermined.

Comments on this clone: Its antigen remains unknown.

Documented time point: baseline pretreatment blood. Treatment noted: 15 Gy SBRT to primary tumor, nephrectomy 4 weeks later. The patient's renal cell carcinoma had clear cell pathology. The chain uses TRBV7-9 and TRBJ2-1; TRBD2 matches at 9 bases. The sample consisted of blood, taken from a patient whose treatment included radiotherapy and nephrectomy. The origin of this receptor is a woman between 65 and 79 years old with renal cell carcinoma. The CDR3: CASSLGLAGSYNEQFF. Written as DNA, the CDR3 is TGTGCCAGCAGCTTAGGGCTAGCGGGGAGCTACAATGAGCAGTTCTTC.